Listed below are T cell receptor beta chains from one sample, sequenced in a study of metastatic and nonmetastatic thyroid tumors. TCRdb re-called the PCR reads with MiXCR. The sample has about 17,000 clones, roughly 26% seen once; the top ten hold approximately 22%. The sample comprised tumor tissue. Source of these receptors: a female donor with papillary thyroid cancer or a benign thyroid nodule (not recorded which). Some clones in this sample may be carry-over from other donors' samples. The CDR3 runs from the conserved cysteine through the conserved F or W. Fields, in order: J gene, clone size, V gene, D gene, CDR3 DNA, CDR3 protein. A D gene is named only where the DNA matches it firmly. Not all rows give a size; the values are once, few, many and, for expanded clones, a class.

j_gene: TRBJ1-2
abundance: many
v_gene: TRBV7-9
d_gene: -
CDR3nt: TGTGCCAGCAGTTTGGTTGAGGAGGGCGGCTACACCTTC
CDR3aa: CASSLVEEGGYTF

j_gene: TRBJ2-1
abundance: -
v_gene: TRBV4-2
d_gene: TRBD2
CDR3nt: TGTGCCAGCAGCCAATCCCCGGGACTAGCAATCGACAATGAGCAGTTCTTC
CDR3aa: CASSQSPGLAIDNEQFF

j_gene: TRBJ2-2
abundance: many
v_gene: TRBV10-3
d_gene: TRBD1
CDR3nt: TGTGCCATCATGGGGACAGGGGGTAGCACCGGGGAGCTGTTTTTT
CDR3aa: CAIMGTGGSTGELFF

j_gene: TRBJ1-1
abundance: few
v_gene: TRBV15
d_gene: -
CDR3nt: TGTGCCACCAGCAGTGGCAGGGTGGATCGAACTGAAGATTTCTTT
CDR3aa: CATSSGRVDRTEDFF

j_gene: TRBJ2-3
abundance: many
v_gene: TRBV7-3
d_gene: TRBD2
CDR3nt: TGTGCCAGCAGCTTGGGACTAGCTAGCACAGATACGCAGTATTTT
CDR3aa: CASSLGLASTDTQYF

j_gene: TRBJ1-3
abundance: -
v_gene: TRBV20-1
d_gene: -
CDR3nt: TGCAGTGCTAAATGGAATGGAAACACCATATATTTC
CDR3aa: CSAKWNGNTIYF

j_gene: TRBJ1-4
abundance: many
v_gene: TRBV7-8
d_gene: TRBD1
CDR3nt: TGTGCCAGCAGCCCGAGGACAGGGGCTAATGAAAAACTGTTTTTT
CDR3aa: CASSPRTGANEKLFF

j_gene: TRBJ2-7
abundance: medium-sized
v_gene: TRBV4-1
d_gene: TRBD2
CDR3nt: TGCGCCAGCAGCCAAGATCCTGGACTAGACGAGCAGTACTTC
CDR3aa: CASSQDPGLDEQYF

j_gene: TRBJ1-1
abundance: -
v_gene: TRBV6-1
d_gene: -
CDR3nt: TGTGCCAGCAAGGCAGCCTTTGAAGCTTTCTTT
CDR3aa: CASKAAFEAFF

j_gene: TRBJ1-2
abundance: few
v_gene: TRBV5-1
d_gene: TRBD1
CDR3nt: TGCGCCAGCAGAACAGGGGCGCGGGACTATGGCTACACCTTC
CDR3aa: CASRTGARDYGYTF

j_gene: TRBJ2-7
abundance: -
v_gene: TRBV9
d_gene: TRBD1
CDR3nt: TGTGCCAGCAGCCCCGGACAGGGGCTCAACGAGCAGTACTTC
CDR3aa: CASSPGQGLNEQYF

j_gene: TRBJ2-3
abundance: -
v_gene: TRBV7-2
d_gene: -
CDR3nt: TGTGCCAGCAGCCTGTCCCCAATAGTACCGCAGTATTTT
CDR3aa: CASSLSPIVPQYF

j_gene: TRBJ1-5
abundance: many
v_gene: TRBV11-1
d_gene: -
CDR3nt: TGTGCCAGCAGCTTAGGGGCAGGTAATCAGCCCCAGCATTTT
CDR3aa: CASSLGAGNQPQHF

j_gene: TRBJ2-7
abundance: many
v_gene: TRBV11-3
d_gene: -
CDR3nt: TGTGCCAGCAGCTTCGCGCCGGCTGACGAGCAGTACTTC
CDR3aa: CASSFAPADEQYF

j_gene: TRBJ2-3
abundance: few
v_gene: TRBV2
d_gene: -
CDR3nt: TGTGCCAGCATCCGCGGGTGGGCGTGCACAGATACGCAGTATTTT
CDR3aa: CASIRGWACTDTQYF

j_gene: TRBJ2-3
abundance: -
v_gene: TRBV7-3
d_gene: TRBD2
CDR3nt: TGTGCCAGCGGCCCCGGACTAGCAATAGATACGCAGTATTTT
CDR3aa: CASGPGLAIDTQYF

j_gene: TRBJ1-2
abundance: many
v_gene: TRBV5-1
d_gene: -
CDR3nt: TGCGCCAGCAGCTTGGCCAACGGGGTTCCAAACTATAGCTACACCTTC
CDR3aa: CASSLANGVPNYSYTF

j_gene: TRBJ2-4
abundance: many
v_gene: TRBV9
d_gene: TRBD2
CDR3nt: TGTGCCAGCAGCGTAGAAGCGGGAGAACGAAACATTCAGTACTTC
CDR3aa: CASSVEAGERNIQYF

j_gene: TRBJ2-3
abundance: many
v_gene: TRBV7-9
d_gene: -
CDR3nt: TGTGCCAGCAGCTTAGTGGGCGGGAACACAGATACGCAGTATTTT
CDR3aa: CASSLVGGNTDTQYF

j_gene: TRBJ2-3
abundance: -
v_gene: TRBV20-1
d_gene: -
CDR3nt: TGCATTGCTAGCCCAGATGGGGGTGGTACGCAGTATTTT
CDR3aa: CIASPDGGGTQYF

j_gene: TRBJ1-6
abundance: -
v_gene: TRBV15
d_gene: -
CDR3nt: TGTGCCACCAGCAGAGTTTACTCCTATAATTCACCCCTCCACTTT
CDR3aa: CATSRVYSYNSPLHF

j_gene: TRBJ2-7
abundance: few
v_gene: TRBV2
d_gene: TRBD2
CDR3nt: TGTGCCAGTAGCCCTGGACTAGACTACGAGCAGTACTTC
CDR3aa: CASSPGLDYEQYF

j_gene: TRBJ2-5
abundance: many
v_gene: TRBV3-1
d_gene: -
CDR3nt: TGTGCCAGCAGCCCGAGGAAAGAGACCCAGTACTTC
CDR3aa: CASSPRKETQYF

j_gene: TRBJ1-1
abundance: -
v_gene: TRBV5-5
d_gene: TRBD1
CDR3nt: TGTGCCAGCAGCTTTGAGGGACAGGCCATTGAAGCTTTCTTT
CDR3aa: CASSFEGQAIEAFF

j_gene: TRBJ2-1
abundance: -
v_gene: TRBV6-4
d_gene: -
CDR3nt: TGTGCCAGCAGTGCCTTTGTGGCAGGGGCGACTACTCTCTACAATGAGCAGTTCTTC
CDR3aa: CASSAFVAGATTLYNEQFF

j_gene: TRBJ2-3
abundance: many
v_gene: TRBV24-1
d_gene: -
CDR3nt: TGTGCCACCAGTGCTTGGGGGAGAAGGGATACGCAGTATTTT
CDR3aa: CATSAWGRRDTQYF

j_gene: TRBJ1-2
abundance: few
v_gene: TRBV4-3
d_gene: TRBD1
CDR3nt: TGCGCCAGCAGCACCAAAACCGGGACAGGGGTTAGGGGCTACACCTTC
CDR3aa: CASSTKTGTGVRGYTF

j_gene: TRBJ1-6
abundance: -
v_gene: TRBV20-1
d_gene: -
CDR3nt: TGCAGTGCTAGAGATAGACTAGGTCCCCTCCACTTT
CDR3aa: CSARDRLGPLHF

j_gene: TRBJ2-1
abundance: many
v_gene: TRBV3-1
d_gene: TRBD2
CDR3nt: TGTGCCAGCAGCCAAGACATCGAGCGGGAGTATAATGAGCAGTTCTTC
CDR3aa: CASSQDIEREYNEQFF

j_gene: TRBJ2-4
abundance: many
v_gene: TRBV29-1
d_gene: -
CDR3nt: TGCAGCGTTGAAGAATGGGGGGCCAAAAACATTCAGTACTTC
CDR3aa: CSVEEWGAKNIQYF

j_gene: TRBJ2-5
abundance: many
v_gene: TRBV27
d_gene: TRBD1
CDR3nt: TGTGCCAGCAGTCTAAGACAGGGTAGGGAGACCCAGTACTTC
CDR3aa: CASSLRQGRETQYF

j_gene: TRBJ2-7
abundance: -
v_gene: TRBV19
d_gene: TRBD1
CDR3nt: TGTGCCAGTAGTATAGGGTCAGGGGGCGGCGGACCCTCCTACGGGCAGTACTTC
CDR3aa: CASSIGSGGGGPSYGQYF

j_gene: TRBJ1-1
abundance: -
v_gene: TRBV20-1
d_gene: -
CDR3nt: TGCAGTGCCAGTCAGGGATTATGGGCTGAAGCTTTCTTT
CDR3aa: CSASQGLWAEAFF

j_gene: TRBJ1-6
abundance: -
v_gene: TRBV20-1
d_gene: -
CDR3nt: TGCAGTGCTAGAGATTTGAGGGGGGGTAATAATTCACCCCTCCACTTT
CDR3aa: CSARDLRGGNNSPLHF

j_gene: TRBJ2-2
abundance: -
v_gene: TRBV2
d_gene: -
CDR3nt: TGTGCCAGCAGTATTGATCGCACCGGGGAGCTGTTTTTT
CDR3aa: CASSIDRTGELFF

j_gene: TRBJ2-3
abundance: -
v_gene: TRBV5-1
d_gene: -
CDR3nt: TGCTCCAGCAGCTTGGTAGGCCACCCTACAGATACGCAGTATTTT
CDR3aa: CSSSLVGHPTDTQYF

j_gene: TRBJ2-3
abundance: many
v_gene: TRBV11-2
d_gene: TRBD1
CDR3nt: TGTGCCAGCAGCTCGGGACAGGGACGCACAGATACGCAGTATTTT
CDR3aa: CASSSGQGRTDTQYF